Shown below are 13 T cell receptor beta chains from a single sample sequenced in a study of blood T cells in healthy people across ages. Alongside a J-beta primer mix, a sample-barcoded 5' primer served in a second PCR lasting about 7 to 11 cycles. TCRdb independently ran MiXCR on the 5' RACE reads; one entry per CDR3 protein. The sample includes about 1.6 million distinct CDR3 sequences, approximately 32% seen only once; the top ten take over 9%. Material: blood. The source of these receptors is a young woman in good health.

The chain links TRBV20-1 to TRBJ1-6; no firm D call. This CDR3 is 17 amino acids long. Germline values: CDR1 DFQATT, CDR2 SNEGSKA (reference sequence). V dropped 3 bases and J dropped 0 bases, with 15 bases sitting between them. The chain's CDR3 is CSARSPTKSSYNSPLHF. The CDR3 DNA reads TGCAGTGCTAGGAGTCCTACTAAGAGCTCCTATAATTCACCCCTCCACTTT.

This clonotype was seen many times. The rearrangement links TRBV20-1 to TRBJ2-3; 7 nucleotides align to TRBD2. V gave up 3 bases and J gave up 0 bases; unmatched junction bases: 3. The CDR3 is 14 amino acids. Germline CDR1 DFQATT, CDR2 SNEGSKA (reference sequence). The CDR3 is CSASGRGSTDTQYF. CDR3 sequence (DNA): TGCAGTGCTAGTGGGCGGGGGAGCACAGATACGCAGTATTTT.

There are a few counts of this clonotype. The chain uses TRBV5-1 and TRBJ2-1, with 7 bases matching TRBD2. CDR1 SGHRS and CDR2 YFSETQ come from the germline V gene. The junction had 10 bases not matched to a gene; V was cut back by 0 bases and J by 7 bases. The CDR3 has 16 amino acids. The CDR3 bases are TGCGCCAGCAGCTTGGACGTGGCGGGAGCGGGTAATGAGCAGTTCTTC. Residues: CASSLDVAGAGNEQFF.

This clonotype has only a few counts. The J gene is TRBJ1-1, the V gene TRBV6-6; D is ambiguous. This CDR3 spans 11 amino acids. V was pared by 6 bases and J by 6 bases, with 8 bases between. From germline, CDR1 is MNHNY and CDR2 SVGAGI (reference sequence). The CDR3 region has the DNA TGTGCCAGCAGGAGTGAGGCTGAAGCTTTCTTT. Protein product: CASRSEAEAFF.

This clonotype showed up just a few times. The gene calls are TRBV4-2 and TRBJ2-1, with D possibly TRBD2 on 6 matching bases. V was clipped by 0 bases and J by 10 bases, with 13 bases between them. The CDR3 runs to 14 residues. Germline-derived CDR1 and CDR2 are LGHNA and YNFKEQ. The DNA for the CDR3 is TGTGCCAGCAGCCAAGATGGGGGGATCCAAGAGCAGTTCTTC. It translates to CASSQDGGIQEQFF.

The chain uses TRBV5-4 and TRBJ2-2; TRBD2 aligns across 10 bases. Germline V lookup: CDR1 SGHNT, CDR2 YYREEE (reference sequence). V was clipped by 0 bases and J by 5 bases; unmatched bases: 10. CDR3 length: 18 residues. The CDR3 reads CASSLGASGGSGTGELFF. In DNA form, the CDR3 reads TGTGCCAGCAGCTTGGGGGCTAGCGGGGGCTCCGGAACCGGGGAGCTGTTTTTT.

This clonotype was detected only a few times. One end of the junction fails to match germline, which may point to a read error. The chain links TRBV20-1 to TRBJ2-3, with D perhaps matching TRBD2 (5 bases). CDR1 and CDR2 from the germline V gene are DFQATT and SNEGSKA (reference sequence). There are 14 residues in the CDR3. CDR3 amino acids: CSTRDTVSTDTQYF. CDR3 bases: TGCAGTACTAGAGATACGGTTAGCACAGATACGCAGTATTTT.

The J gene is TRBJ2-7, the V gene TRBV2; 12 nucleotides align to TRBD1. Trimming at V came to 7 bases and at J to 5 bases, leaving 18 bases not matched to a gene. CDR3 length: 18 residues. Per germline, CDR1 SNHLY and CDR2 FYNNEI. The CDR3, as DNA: TGTGCCAGCACCGTGCTTTTAGGGACAGGGGGCAAGCTGAACGAGCAGTACTTC. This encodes CASTVLLGTGGKLNEQYF.

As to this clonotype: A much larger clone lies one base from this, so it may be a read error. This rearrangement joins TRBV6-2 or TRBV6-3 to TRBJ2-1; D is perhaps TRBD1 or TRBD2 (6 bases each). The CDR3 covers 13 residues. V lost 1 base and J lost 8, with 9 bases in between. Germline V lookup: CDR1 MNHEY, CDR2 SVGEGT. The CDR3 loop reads CASSYLGGDEQFF. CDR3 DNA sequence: TGTGCCAGCAGTTACTTGGGGGGCGATGAGCAGTTCTTC.

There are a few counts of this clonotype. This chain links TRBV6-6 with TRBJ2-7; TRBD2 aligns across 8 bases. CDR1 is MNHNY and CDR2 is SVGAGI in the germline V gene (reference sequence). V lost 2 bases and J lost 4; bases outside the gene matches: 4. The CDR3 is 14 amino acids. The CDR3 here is CASSYTGGRYEQYF. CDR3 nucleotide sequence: TGTGCCAGCAGTTACACGGGAGGGCGGTACGAGCAGTACTTC.

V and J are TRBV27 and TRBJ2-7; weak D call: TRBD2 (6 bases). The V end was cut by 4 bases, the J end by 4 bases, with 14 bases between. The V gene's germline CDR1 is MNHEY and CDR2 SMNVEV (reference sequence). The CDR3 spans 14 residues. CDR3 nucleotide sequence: TGTGCCAGCAGTTCGCGACTAGTAAAGTACGAGCAGTACTTC. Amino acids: CASSSRLVKYEQYF.

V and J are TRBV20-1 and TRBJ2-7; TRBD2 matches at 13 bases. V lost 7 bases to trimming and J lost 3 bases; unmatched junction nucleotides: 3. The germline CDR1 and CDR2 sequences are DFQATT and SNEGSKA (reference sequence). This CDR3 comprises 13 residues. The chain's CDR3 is CSGGTSGDYEQYF. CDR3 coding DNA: TGCAGTGGGGGGACTAGCGGGGACTACGAGCAGTACTTC.

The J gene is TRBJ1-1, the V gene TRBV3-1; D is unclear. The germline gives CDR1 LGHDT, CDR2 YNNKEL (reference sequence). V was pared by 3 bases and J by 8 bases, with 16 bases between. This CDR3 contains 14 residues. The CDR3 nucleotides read TGTGCCAGCAGCCACCTGGACCCCAATAGGGAAGCTTTCTTT. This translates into CASSHLDPNREAFF.